These T cell receptor beta chains were read from a single sample in a study of OX40 agonist ivuxolimab in advanced cancers. Produced via immunoSEQ multiplex PCR; TCRdb's table is partial and in-frame only. The sample shows some 59,000 clones, just under 90% of them seen only once. The sequences come from CD4+ or CD8+ T cells sorted from blood, collected in a trial of the OX40 agonist ivuxolimab. These receptors came from an adult with an advanced solid tumor such as melanoma, head and neck, liver or kidney cancer. Each CDR3 is given without its conserved first and last residue. A D gene is named only where the DNA matches it firmly. Expanded clones get a size class; other rows say once, few or many, or leave the size out.

d_gene	v_gene	abundance	j_gene	CDR3aa
TRBD1	TRBV2	few	TRBJ2-2	ASRDRVNTGELF
NA	TRBV7-2	NA	TRBJ2-1	ASSGGGRANSYNEQF
TRBD1	TRBV28	once	TRBJ1-2	ASSWTGDFLLNYGYT
TRBD1	TRBV5-1	NA	TRBJ1-6	ASSLEGTGGPH
TRBD2	TRBV7-3	NA	TRBJ2-1	ASSPLAGGPGNEQF
NA	TRBV9	NA	TRBJ1-3	ASSVRSGNTIY
TRBD1	TRBV5-5	NA	TRBJ2-7	ASSLQGAFVYEQY
NA	TRBV9	once	TRBJ2-5	ASSVQEGVGGQY
NA	TRBV2	NA	TRBJ1-5	ASSSDSNQPQH
TRBD2	TRBV5-4	NA	TRBJ2-1	ASSSGKTSVDEQF
NA	TRBV7-9	NA	TRBJ1-4	ASSSLATNEKLF
NA	TRBV27	NA	TRBJ2-6	ASSIMSSGANVLT
NA	TRBV27	NA	TRBJ2-1	ASSFFRAGYNEQF
NA	TRBV19	NA	TRBJ1-5	ASRAWAASDQPQH
NA	TRBV14	NA	TRBJ2-7	ASSHLATYEQY
NA	TRBV14	NA	TRBJ2-3	ASSQDLGADTQY
NA	TRBV7-2	NA	TRBJ2-5	ASSPFRGSWETQY
TRBD2	TRBV11-3	NA	TRBJ2-7	ASSLATGRSGRYYEQY
TRBD2	TRBV9	NA	TRBJ2-1	ASSFGLAGSYNEQF
TRBD2	TRBV2	NA	TRBJ2-2	ASRTSGRNTGELF
TRBD1	TRBV18	NA	TRBJ2-4	ASSSSNTGTGSL
TRBD1	TRBV28	NA	TRBJ2-7	ASRSSGTGRYEQY
TRBD2	TRBV27	NA	TRBJ2-2	ASSLLGGSVPGELF
TRBD1	TRBV19	NA	TRBJ1-2	AANLGTGGDYGYT
NA	TRBV2	NA	TRBJ2-1	ASSRESSYNEQF
NA	TRBV5-4	NA	TRBJ2-7	ASSLALGVHEQY
NA	TRBV2	once	TRBJ2-5	ASRRQGVGETQY